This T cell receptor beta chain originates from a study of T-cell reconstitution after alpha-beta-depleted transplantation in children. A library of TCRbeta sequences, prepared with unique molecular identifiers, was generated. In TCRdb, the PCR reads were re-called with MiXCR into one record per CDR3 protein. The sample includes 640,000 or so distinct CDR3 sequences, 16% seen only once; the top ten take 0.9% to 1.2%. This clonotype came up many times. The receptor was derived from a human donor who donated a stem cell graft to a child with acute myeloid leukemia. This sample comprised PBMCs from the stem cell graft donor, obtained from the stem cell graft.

CDR3 nucleotide sequence: TGTGCCAGCAGTTACTCGAAACTAACCAATGAGCAGTTCTTC. It specifies CASSYSKLTNEQFF. The V gene is TRBV6-2 or TRBV6-3, the J gene TRBJ2-1; D unclear. The V gene lost 0 bases and the J gene lost 6 bases, with 9 bases spanning the gap. The germline V gene encodes CDR1 MNHEY and CDR2 SVGEGT. The CDR3 is 14 amino acids.